The rows below give T cell receptor beta chains drawn from one sample of a study of T cells in Graves' hyperthyroidism and ophthalmopathy. MiXCR was run by TCRdb on the multiplex PCR reads, yielding one entry per CDR3 protein. Of 200,000 to 250,000 distinct CDR3 sequences in the sample, approximately 17% were seen once. The sequencing sample was made of blood. The receptors originated from a man aged 50 or older with Graves' hyperthyroidism. Each CDR3 is given with its conserved first and last residue. A D gene is named only where the DNA matches it firmly. Where a row states a size, it is once, few, many or the class of an expanded clone; other rows omit it.

D gene: .
V gene: TRBV6-1
CDR3 length: 11
clone size: many
J gene: TRBJ1-1
CDR3 protein: CASRVNTEAFF
CDR3 DNA: TGTGCCAGCAGGGTGAACACTGAAGCTTTCTTT

D gene: .
V gene: TRBV27
CDR3 length: 14
clone size: few
J gene: TRBJ1-2
CDR3 protein: CASSLSSGYYGYTF
CDR3 DNA: TGTGCCAGCAGTTTATCGTCAGGGTACTATGGCTACACCTTC

D gene: TRBD1
V gene: TRBV27
CDR3 length: 15
clone size: many
J gene: TRBJ1-1
CDR3 protein: CASSLGTGYDTEAFF
CDR3 DNA: TGTGCCAGCAGTTTAGGGACAGGGTATGACACTGAAGCTTTCTTT

D gene: .
V gene: TRBV7-2
CDR3 length: 15
clone size: many
J gene: TRBJ2-7
CDR3 protein: CASSLVGQGGNEQYF
CDR3 DNA: TGTGCCAGCAGCTTAGTAGGTCAGGGGGGGAACGAGCAGTACTTC

D gene: TRBD2
V gene: TRBV7-8
CDR3 length: 16
clone size: .
J gene: TRBJ2-1
CDR3 protein: CASSPRRTSGYNEQFF
CDR3 DNA: TGTGCCAGCAGCCCGCGACGGACTAGCGGGTACAATGAGCAGTTCTTC

D gene: .
V gene: TRBV30
CDR3 length: 13
clone size: .
J gene: TRBJ2-2
CDR3 protein: CAWRDHPTGELFF
CDR3 DNA: TGTGCCTGGAGGGACCACCCCACCGGGGAGCTGTTTTTT

D gene: .
V gene: TRBV6-1
CDR3 length: 15
clone size: .
J gene: TRBJ2-4
CDR3 protein: CASSAALTAKNIQYF
CDR3 DNA: TGTGCCAGCAGTGCGGCCCTTACAGCCAAAAACATTCAGTACTTC

D gene: TRBD1
V gene: TRBV7-9
CDR3 length: 15
clone size: .
J gene: TRBJ1-1
CDR3 protein: CASSTTGQGHAEAFF
CDR3 DNA: TGTGCCAGCAGCACCACGGGACAGGGTCACGCTGAAGCTTTCTTT

D gene: .
V gene: TRBV7-2
CDR3 length: 15
clone size: few
J gene: TRBJ2-1
CDR3 protein: CASSQDSGIYNEQFF
CDR3 DNA: TGTGCCAGCAGCCAGGACAGCGGAATCTACAATGAGCAGTTCTTC

D gene: .
V gene: TRBV7-9
CDR3 length: 14
clone size: .
J gene: TRBJ1-1
CDR3 protein: CASSLIAGRTEAFF
CDR3 DNA: TGTGCCAGCAGCCTCATAGCAGGGAGAACTGAAGCTTTCTTT

D gene: .
V gene: TRBV4-2
CDR3 length: 14
clone size: many
J gene: TRBJ2-1
CDR3 protein: CASRGDTQLLEQFF
CDR3 DNA: TGTGCCAGTCGCGGGGACACGCAATTACTCGAGCAGTTCTTC

D gene: .
V gene: TRBV5-1
CDR3 length: 13
clone size: .
J gene: TRBJ2-7
CDR3 protein: CASRLGTGYEQYF
CDR3 DNA: TGCGCCAGCAGACTCGGGACTGGATACGAGCAGTACTTC

D gene: .
V gene: TRBV7-9
CDR3 length: 15
clone size: .
J gene: TRBJ2-5
CDR3 protein: CASSYQRPHEETQYF
CDR3 DNA: TGTGCCAGCAGCTATCAGAGGCCCCATGAAGAGACCCAGTACTTC

D gene: .
V gene: TRBV4-2
CDR3 length: 16
clone size: .
J gene: TRBJ2-2
CDR3 protein: CASSQGPSEYTGELFF
CDR3 DNA: TGTGCCAGCAGCCAAGGGCCTAGCGAATACACCGGGGAGCTGTTTTTT

D gene: TRBD1
V gene: TRBV19
CDR3 length: 16
clone size: few
J gene: TRBJ2-2
CDR3 protein: CASSIVGQGNTGELFF
CDR3 DNA: TGTGCCAGTAGTATTGTGGGACAGGGTAACACCGGGGAGCTGTTTTTT

D gene: .
V gene: TRBV28
CDR3 length: 14
clone size: once
J gene: TRBJ2-5
CDR3 protein: CASSLLGGLETQYF
CDR3 DNA: TGTGCCAGCAGTCTATTGGGGGGATTAGAGACCCAGTACTTC

D gene: .
V gene: TRBV6-1
CDR3 length: 14
clone size: few
J gene: TRBJ1-2
CDR3 protein: CASTSPGTEYGYTF
CDR3 DNA: TGTGCCAGCACCTCCCCCGGGACGGAGTATGGCTACACCTTC

D gene: TRBD1
V gene: TRBV5-8
CDR3 length: 15
clone size: many
J gene: TRBJ1-4
CDR3 protein: CASSFSGTGNEKLFF
CDR3 DNA: TGTGCCAGCAGCTTCTCCGGGACAGGGAATGAAAAACTGTTTTTT